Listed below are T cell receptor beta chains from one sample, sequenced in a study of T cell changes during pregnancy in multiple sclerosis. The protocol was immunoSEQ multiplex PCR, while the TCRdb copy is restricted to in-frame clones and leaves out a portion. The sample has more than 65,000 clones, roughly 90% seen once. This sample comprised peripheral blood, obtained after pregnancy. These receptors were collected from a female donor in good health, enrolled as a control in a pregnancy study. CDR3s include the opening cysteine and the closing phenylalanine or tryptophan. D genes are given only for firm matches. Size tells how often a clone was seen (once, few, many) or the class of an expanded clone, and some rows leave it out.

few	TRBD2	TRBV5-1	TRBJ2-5	CASSPPYGGGETQYF	TGCGCCAGCAGCCCGCCCTACGGGGGAGGGGAGACCCAGTACTTC
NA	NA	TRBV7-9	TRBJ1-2	CASSLDLLGYGYTF	TGTGCCAGCAGCTTAGACCTACTAGGCTATGGCTACACCTTC
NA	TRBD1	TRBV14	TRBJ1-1	CASSHRGLSTEAFF	TGTGCCAGCAGCCACAGGGGGCTGAGCACTGAAGCTTTCTTT
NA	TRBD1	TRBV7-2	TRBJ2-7	CASRQFPGQGSYEQYF	TGTGCCAGCAGACAATTTCCGGGACAGGGGTCCTACGAGCAGTACTTC
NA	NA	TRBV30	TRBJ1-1	CAWSGGVDTEAFF	TGTGCCTGGAGTGGGGGGGTCGACACTGAAGCTTTCTTT
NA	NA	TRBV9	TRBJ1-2	CASSVEGSSNYGYTF	TGTGCCAGCAGCGTAGAGGGGTCCTCTAACTATGGCTACACCTTC
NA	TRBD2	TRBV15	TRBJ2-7	CATSRAGAGGSYEQYF	TGTGCCACCAGCAGAGCGGGCGCGGGGGGGTCCTACGAGCAGTACTTC
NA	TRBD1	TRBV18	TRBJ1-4	CASSPRAGRGLNNEKLFF	TGTGCCAGCTCACCAAGGGCAGGCAGGGGGCTGAATAATGAAAAACTGTTTTTT
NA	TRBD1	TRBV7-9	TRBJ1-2	CASSLVGTGGYTF	TGTGCCAGCAGCTTAGTAGGGACAGGCGGCTACACCTTC
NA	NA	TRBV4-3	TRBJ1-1	CASSQDPQGTEAFF	TGCGCCAGCAGCCAAGATCCTCAGGGAACTGAAGCTTTCTTT
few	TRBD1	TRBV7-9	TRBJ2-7	CASSFTGAGIYEQYF	TGTGCCAGCAGCTTTACAGGGGCAGGAATCTACGAGCAGTACTTC
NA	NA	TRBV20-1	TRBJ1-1	CLWAGTTEAFF	TGCTTATGGGCAGGGACAACTGAAGCTTTCTTT
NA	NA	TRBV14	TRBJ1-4	CASSQARDRNEKLFF	TGTGCCAGCAGCCAGGCCAGGGATCGTAATGAAAAACTGTTTTTT
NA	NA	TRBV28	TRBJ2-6	CASRPPPGLSSLGGANVLTF	TGTGCCAGCAGACCTCCTCCAGGGTTATCAAGTTTGGGTGGGGCCAACGTCCTGACTTTC
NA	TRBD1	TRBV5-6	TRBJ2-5	CASSRDSQETQYF	TGTGCCAGCAGCCGGGACAGCCAAGAGACCCAGTACTTC
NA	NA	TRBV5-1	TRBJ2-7	CASSPGVSYEQYF	TGCGCCAGCAGCCCCGGGGTTTCCTACGAGCAGTACTTC
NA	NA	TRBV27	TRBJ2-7	CASSRSGAYEQYF	TGTGCCAGCAGTCGCTCCGGGGCCTACGAGCAGTACTTC
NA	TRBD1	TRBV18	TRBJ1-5	CASSPPGTVDQPQHF	TGTGCCAGCTCACCACCAGGGACAGTGGATCAGCCCCAGCATTTT
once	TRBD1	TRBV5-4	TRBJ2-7	CASSLDRGQNEQYF	TGTGCCAGCAGCTTAGACAGGGGGCAGAACGAGCAGTACTTC
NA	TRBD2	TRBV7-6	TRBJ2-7	CASSPKAGNSYEQYF	TGTGCCAGCAGCCCCAAAGCGGGAAATAGCTACGAGCAGTACTTC
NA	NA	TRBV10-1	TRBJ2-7	CASSETPRQYEQYF	TGCGCCAGCAGTGAGACACCGAGACAGTACGAGCAGTACTTC
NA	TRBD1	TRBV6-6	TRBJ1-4	CASSYSGQDEKLFF	TGTGCCAGCAGTTACTCAGGACAGGATGAAAAACTGTTTTTT
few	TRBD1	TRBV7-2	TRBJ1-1	CASSLVQGDIPYTEAFF	TGTGCCAGCAGCTTAGTACAGGGGGATATACCTTACACTGAAGCTTTCTTT
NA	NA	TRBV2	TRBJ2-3	CASSEEAGHTDTQYF	TGTGCCAGCAGTGAAGAGGCAGGCCACACAGATACGCAGTATTTT
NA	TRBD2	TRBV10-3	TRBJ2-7	CAISEAGGSSYEQYF	TGTGCCATCAGTGAGGCGGGAGGCTCCTCCTACGAGCAGTACTTC
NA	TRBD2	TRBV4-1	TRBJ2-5	CASSQETGSSGRRLETQYF	TGCGCCAGCAGCCAAGAGACGGGGTCTAGCGGGAGACGACTTGAGACCCAGTACTTC
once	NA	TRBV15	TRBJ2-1	CATSRDPGGSSYNEQFF	TGTGCCACCAGCAGAGATCCAGGAGGTAGCTCCTACAATGAGCAGTTCTTC
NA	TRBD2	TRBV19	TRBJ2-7	CASTGLGSSEQYF	TGTGCCAGTACGGGACTAGGGTCTTCCGAGCAGTACTTC
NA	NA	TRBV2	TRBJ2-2	CASSQGLPGTGELFF	TGTGCCAGCAGTCAGGGACTCCCTGGCACCGGGGAGCTGTTTTTT
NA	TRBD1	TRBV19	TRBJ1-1	CASSIGRGTANTEAFF	TGTGCCAGTAGTATAGGACGGGGGACAGCGAACACTGAAGCTTTCTTT
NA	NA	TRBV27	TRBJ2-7	CASSLLGPAHEQYF	TGTGCCAGCAGTTTATTGGGGCCTGCACACGAGCAGTACTTC
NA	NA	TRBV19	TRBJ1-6	CASSTPLNSPLHF	TGTGCCAGTAGTACCCCCCTGAATTCACCCCTCCACTTT
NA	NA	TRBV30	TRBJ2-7	CAWSPGSNYEQYF	TGTGCCTGGAGCCCAGGTTCCAACTACGAGCAGTACTTC
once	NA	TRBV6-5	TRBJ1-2	CASSYLQGHGYTF	TGTGCCAGCAGTTATCTACAGGGCCATGGCTACACCTTC
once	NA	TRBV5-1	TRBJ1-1	CASSSTAANTEAFF	TGCGCCAGCAGCTCTACGGCGGCGAACACTGAAGCTTTCTTT
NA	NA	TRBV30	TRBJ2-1	CAWSPRLVNEQFF	TGTGCCTGGAGTCCCCGACTAGTAAATGAGCAGTTCTTC
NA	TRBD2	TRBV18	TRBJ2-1	CASSPTKETSGDLRNEQFF	TGTGCCAGCTCACCTACCAAGGAGACTAGCGGGGACCTACGGAATGAGCAGTTCTTC
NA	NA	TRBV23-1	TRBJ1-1	CASRDTNTEAFF	TGCGCCAGCAGGGACACGAACACTGAAGCTTTCTTT
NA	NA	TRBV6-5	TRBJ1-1	CASRADTPNTEAFF	TGTGCCAGCAGGGCAGACACTCCGAACACTGAAGCTTTCTTT
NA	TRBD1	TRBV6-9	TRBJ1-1	CASSWGNRGVNTEAFF	TGTGCCAGCAGTTGGGGGAACAGGGGCGTGAACACTGAAGCTTTCTTT
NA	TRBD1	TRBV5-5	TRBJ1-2	CASSLTGGSGGYTF	TGTGCCAGCAGCTTGACAGGGGGCTCGGGGGGCTACACCTTC
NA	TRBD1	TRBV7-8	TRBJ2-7	CASIQGGSTSREQYF	TGTGCCAGCATCCAAGGGGGCTCCACATCCCGCGAGCAGTACTTC
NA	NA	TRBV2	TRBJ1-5	CASSVLPGSNQPQHF	TGTGCCAGCAGTGTCCTGCCCGGTAGCAATCAGCCCCAGCATTTT
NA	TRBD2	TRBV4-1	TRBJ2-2	CASSQGGLDDTGELFF	TGCGCCAGCAGCCAAGGTGGACTAGATGACACCGGGGAGCTGTTTTTT
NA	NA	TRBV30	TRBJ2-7	CAWSVETVSYEQYF	TGTGCCTGGAGTGTAGAAACAGTCTCCTACGAGCAGTACTTC